One sample yielded the 19 T cell receptor beta chains listed below, sequenced in a study of T cells in Graves' hyperthyroidism and ophthalmopathy. The TCR beta CDR3 regions underwent amplification using RNA transcripts as the source. Carried out on the TCR CDR3, a first-round RT-PCR used the HTBI primer set. TCRdb ran MiXCR on the multiplex PCR reads and lists one entry per CDR3 protein. The sample shows roughly 360,000 distinct CDR3 sequences, approximately 15% of them seen only once. Material: blood. All receptors come from a young man with Graves' hyperthyroidism that later progressed to Graves' ophthalmopathy.

In this sample, this clonotype turned up a few times. V gene TRBV3-1 combines with J gene TRBJ2-1, with D uncertain. This CDR3 contains 15 residues. CDR1 and CDR2 (germline): LGHDT, YNNKEL (reference sequence). V was clipped by 4 bases and J by 1 base, with 11 bases between them. CDR3 protein: CASSRMGSSYNEQFF. The CDR3 DNA follows: TGTGCCAGCAGCCGGATGGGTTCTTCCTACAATGAGCAGTTCTTC.

Notes on this clonotype: It may be a read error: a sequence one base away is much more abundant. V is TRBV7-9 and J is TRBJ1-2; D may be TRBD1 (5 bases). Germline V CDR1 and CDR2: SEHNR, FQNEAQ (reference sequence). The CDR3 is 14 amino acids. CDR3 residues: CASSLGPGVYGYSF. DNA for the CDR3: TGTGCCAGCAGCTTAGGCCCGGGGGTCTATGGCTACAGCTTC.

At least ten counts were recorded for this clonotype. CDR3 in amino acids: CASSLTSGGGEQFF. CDR3 in DNA: TGTGCCAGCAGTTTGACTAGCGGGGGGGGTGAGCAGTTCTTC. The chain joins TRBV12-3 or TRBV12-4 to TRBJ2-1; 14 nucleotides match TRBD2. The CDR3 loop spans 14 amino acids. With 3 bases clipped from V and 9 bases from J, the junction kept 1 base outside the gene matches.

This clonotype has ten or more counts. The chain combines TRBV6-2 or TRBV6-3 with TRBJ2-2; D gene uncertain. The CDR3 runs 14 residues. V was cut by 0 bases and J by 5 bases, with 7 bases left in between. CDR1 is MNHEY, CDR2 SVGEGT, per germline. The CDR3 spells CASSYSWQTGELFF. The CDR3, as DNA: TGTGCCAGCAGTTACTCGTGGCAAACCGGGGAGCTGTTTTTT.

This clonotype was seen at least ten times. The chain employs TRBV11-2 and TRBJ1-3, with D possibly being TRBD1 (6 bases). This CDR3 has 16 amino acids. CDR1 is SGHAT and CDR2 is FQNNGV in the germline V gene. The V end lost 3 bases, the J end lost 0 bases, and 12 bases lay between the germline ends. The CDR3 is CASSLGQSSSGNTIYF. The CDR3 DNA reads as TGTGCCAGCAGCTTGGGACAATCCTCCTCTGGAAACACCATATATTTT.

This clonotype has more than one count but fewer than ten. V usage is TRBV10-1 and J usage is TRBJ2-3; maybe TRBD1 (6 bases). The CDR3 consists of 12 residues. V lost 8 bases and J lost 6, with 12 bases in between. From germline, CDR1 is WNHNN and CDR2 SYGVQD (reference sequence). The CDR3 nucleotides are TGCGCCAGCTCCGGACAGTTGGATACGCAGTATTTT. Translated: CASSGQLDTQYF.

This sequence joins TRBV12-3 or TRBV12-4 and TRBJ2-1; 8 nucleotides line up with TRBD1. V lost 7 bases to trimming and J lost 0 bases; unmatched junction nucleotides: 5. The CDR3 covers 15 residues. The CDR3 bases are TGTGCCAGCACCTTGACAGGGGACTCCTACAATGAGCAGTTCTTC. Amino acids: CASTLTGDSYNEQFF.

This clonotype was recorded many times. The rearrangement links TRBV11-3 to TRBJ2-1, with a possible D match to TRBD2 (7 bases). Germline V CDR1 and CDR2: SGHNT, YENEEA. This CDR3 has 14 residues. V gave up 3 bases and J gave up 6 bases, with 12 bases separating them. Here the CDR3 reads CASSLTGGPNEQFF. In DNA, the CDR3 is TGTGCCAGCAGCTTGACGGGGGGCCCCAATGAGCAGTTCTTC. Full variable domain (remainder filled in from reference TRBV11-3 and TRBJ2-1): EAGVVQSPRYKIIEKKQPVAFWCNPISGHNTLYWYLQNLGQGPELLIRYENEEAVDDSQLPKDRFSAERLKGVDSTLKIQPAELGDSAVYLCASSLTGGPNEQFFGPGTRLTVL.

This clonotype was counted a few times. The chain links TRBV5-1 to TRBJ1-1; D gene ambiguous. Trimming removed 1 base at V and 0 bases at J, with 10 bases between. CDR3 size: 15 residues. Looked up from germline, CDR1 is SGHRS and CDR2 is YFSETQ. The CDR3 DNA sequence: TGCGCCAGCAGCTTGATTGCAGGAATGAACACTGAAGCTTTCTTT. Protein sequence: CASSLIAGMNTEAFF.

This clonotype was seen many times. The gene calls are TRBV5-5 and TRBJ2-7, with TRBD1 identical over 11 bases. Germline CDR1 reads SGHKS; CDR2 reads YYEKEE (reference sequence). Trimming at V came to 4 bases and at J to 3 bases, leaving 6 bases not matched to a gene. This CDR3 region has 15 residues. CDR3 nucleotides: TGTGCCAGCAGCGCCCGGGACAGGGGGTTCTACGAGCAGTACTTC. It specifies CASSARDRGFYEQYF. The full variable domain, with the rest looked up from reference TRBV5-5 and TRBJ2-7, is DAGVTQSPTHLIKTRGQQVTLRCSPISGHKSVSWYQQVLGQGPQFIFQYYEKEERGRGNFPDRFSARQFPNYSSELNVNALLLGDSALYLCASSARDRGFYEQYFGPGTRLTVT.

This clonotype was counted ten times or more. The chain joins TRBV7-2 to TRBJ1-6; D is uncertain. The germline V gene encodes CDR1 SGHTA and CDR2 FQGNSA. V was trimmed by 3 bases and J by 7 bases, leaving 10 bases between them. This CDR3 contains 14 residues. The CDR3 here is CASSLGIVNSPLHF. CDR3 coding DNA: TGTGCCAGCAGCTTGGGGATCGTCAATTCACCCCTCCACTTT.

This clonotype showed up many times. This sequence joins TRBV7-8 and TRBJ1-2; D call uncertain. CDR1 is SGHVS and CDR2 is FQNEAQ in the germline V gene. The CDR3 loop spans 13 amino acids. Trimming stripped 2 bases from V and 5 bases from J, with 9 bases between. In DNA, the CDR3 is TGTGCCAGCAGCTTATTAGATGGATATGGCTACACCTTC. Translated: CASSLLDGYGYTF.

The chain carries TRBV3-1 and TRBJ1-1; D ambiguous. The CDR3 spans 13 residues. Germline V lookup: CDR1 LGHDT, CDR2 YNNKEL (reference sequence). Trimming took off 2 bases at V and 6 bases at J, with 10 bases between the two ends. CDR3 sequence: CASSQRTPAEAFF. Written as DNA, the CDR3 is TGTGCCAGCAGCCAAAGGACTCCGGCTGAAGCTTTCTTT.

At least ten counts were recorded for this clonotype. The chain uses TRBV10-3 and TRBJ1-5, with D perhaps matching TRBD1 (6 bases). This CDR3 has 13 amino acids. V lost 5 bases to trimming and J lost 3 bases, with 8 bases between them. Germline V gene lookup returns CDR1 ENHRY and CDR2 SYGVKD. The CDR3 sequence: CAISRGINQPQHF. The CDR3 region has the DNA TGTGCCATCAGTAGGGGGATCAATCAGCCCCAGCATTTT.

The chain combines TRBV12-5 with TRBJ2-3; TRBD2 is a possible D gene (7 bases). This CDR3 is built from 18 residues. Germline values: CDR1 LGHNT, CDR2 FRNRAP. Between the trimmed V and J ends, which lost 1 base and 2 bases, there was a span of 19 bases. DNA for the CDR3: TGTGCTAGTGGTTTGGGAATATCCGTGGGGGGGCTCACAGATACGCAGTATTTT. Its translation: CASGLGISVGGLTDTQYF.

This clonotype was picked up many times. This sequence joins TRBV2 and TRBJ2-7, with 10 bases that match TRBD1. The CDR3 totals 14 residues. CDR1 is SNHLY, CDR2 FYNNEI, per germline. Trimming took 7 bases from V and 2 from J; bases not matched to a gene: 5. The CDR3 nucleotides read TGTGCCAGCAACCTGGACAGGGGGGCCTACGAGCAGTACTTC. Protein product: CASNLDRGAYEQYF.

Ten or more counts support this clonotype. The gene calls are TRBV5-1 and TRBJ1-6; no reliable D call. V gave up 0 bases and J gave up 8 bases, with 3 bases separating them. This CDR3 is 12 amino acids long. Germline CDR1 is SGHRS and CDR2 is YFSETQ. The CDR3 nucleotides read TGCGCCAGCAGCTTGGAAGATTCACCCCTCCACTTT. Amino acid sequence: CASSLEDSPLHF.

In this sample, this clonotype turned up a few times. The chain uses TRBV11-2 and TRBJ2-1, with a weak D call TRBD1 (6 bases). CDR1 is SGHAT, CDR2 FQNNGV, per germline. V lost 6 bases and J lost 1, with 13 bases in between. This CDR3 is 15 amino acids long. CDR3 nucleotide sequence: TGTGCCAGCAGTTTCATGACAGGTTCCTACAATGAGCAGTTCTTC. This codes for CASSFMTGSYNEQFF.

The chain links TRBV12-5 to TRBJ1-1, with 8 bases lining up with TRBD1. Germline lookup yields CDR1 LGHNT and CDR2 FRNRAP. The CDR3 runs 13 residues. The V gene end was trimmed by 6 bases and the J gene end by 6 bases; junction bases not matched to a gene: 6. DNA of the CDR3: TGTGCTAGTGGCGCTCAGGGGGCATCTGAAGCTTTCTTT. Translated: CASGAQGASEAFF.